The rows below give T cell receptor beta chains drawn from one sample of a study of T cells in Graves' hyperthyroidism and ophthalmopathy. TCRdb used MiXCR to reprocess the multiplex PCR reads, holding one entry per CDR3 protein. Of hundreds of thousands of distinct CDR3 sequences in the sample, around 38% are singletons; the top ten hold 7.5% to 9.5%. Sequenced: blood. The source is a man in his late teens or twenties with Graves' hyperthyroidism. CDR3s leave out the opening cysteine and the closing phenylalanine or tryptophan. Fields, in order: clone size, J gene, V gene, CDR3 protein. A clone size is listed for some rows: how often the clone was seen (once, few, many), or a class if it is expanded.

size: few
J: TRBJ1-4
V: TRBV19
CDR3: ASSVRQGTNEKLF

size: -
J: TRBJ2-7
V: TRBV7-2
CDR3: ASSSHPAGEQY

size: -
J: TRBJ1-3
V: TRBV15
CDR3: ATSNDLRTGRSSGNTIY

size: -
J: TRBJ2-2
V: TRBV15
CDR3: ATSRPTDTGELF

size: many
J: TRBJ2-7
V: TRBV7-8
CDR3: ASSLYLPGANEQY

size: many
J: TRBJ2-5
V: TRBV19
CDR3: ASSSGSWWETQY

size: -
J: TRBJ1-1
V: TRBV15
CDR3: ATSGQGTEAF

size: -
J: TRBJ1-1
V: TRBV12-3/TRBV12-4
CDR3: ANSRKPNTEAF

size: many
J: TRBJ1-1
V: TRBV10-3
CDR3: AISPGTGGTEAF

size: few
J: TRBJ1-2
V: TRBV12-3/TRBV12-4
CDR3: ASSSDRGQTRMYGYT

size: few
J: TRBJ1-2
V: TRBV12-3/TRBV12-4
CDR3: ASGRPYGYT

size: many
J: TRBJ2-5
V: TRBV2
CDR3: ASTTGTLKTQY

size: many
J: TRBJ1-5
V: TRBV20-1
CDR3: SARDLFDQPQH

size: -
J: TRBJ1-2
V: TRBV7-9
CDR3: ASSLRGPTGAGNT

size: -
J: TRBJ1-2
V: TRBV5-1
CDR3: ASSLTFEGGYGYT

size: few
J: TRBJ1-1
V: TRBV9
CDR3: ASSVAGGMNTEAF

size: -
J: TRBJ2-2
V: TRBV6-2/TRBV6-3
CDR3: ASSYSSLAGVSTGELF

size: many
J: TRBJ2-7
V: TRBV7-8
CDR3: ASSLDRAPHEQY

size: -
J: TRBJ1-6
V: TRBV12-3/TRBV12-4
CDR3: ASSASGGAGSPLH

size: few
J: TRBJ2-7
V: TRBV20-1
CDR3: SARGLASSYEQY

size: -
J: TRBJ2-2
V: TRBV11-2
CDR3: ASSPLGRNTGELF

size: once
J: TRBJ2-2
V: TRBV19
CDR3: AGSRDSGELF

size: -
J: TRBJ2-5
V: TRBV2
CDR3: ASTDRDRGYQETQY

size: -
J: TRBJ2-7
V: TRBV4-3
CDR3: ASSQDYTGGYEQY

size: -
J: TRBJ1-3
V: TRBV20-1
CDR3: SARVPAVDYSGNTIY

size: -
J: TRBJ1-3
V: TRBV7-2
CDR3: ASSAAAGGSGNTIY

size: few
J: TRBJ2-7
V: TRBV12-3/TRBV12-4
CDR3: ASSPHLTLYEQY

size: -
J: TRBJ2-2
V: TRBV14
CDR3: ASSQEWEAGDNTGELF

size: few
J: TRBJ2-7
V: TRBV20-1
CDR3: SAKWFQSYEQY

size: -
J: TRBJ1-2
V: TRBV29-1
CDR3: SVESGTYGYT

size: once
J: TRBJ2-7
V: TRBV7-6
CDR3: AWSVGRLGAREQY

size: few
J: TRBJ2-7
V: TRBV7-9
CDR3: ASSFPTGSEVNEQY

size: few
J: TRBJ2-7
V: TRBV20-1
CDR3: SARKRTSGDEQY

size: -
J: TRBJ2-3
V: TRBV7-3
CDR3: ASSFAAGGTDTQY

size: few
J: TRBJ2-7
V: TRBV5-1
CDR3: ASSSHDSANYEQY

size: -
J: TRBJ2-3
V: TRBV19
CDR3: ASSAGRKAPDTQY

size: many
J: TRBJ1-5
V: TRBV7-9
CDR3: ASSRSDQPQH

size: many
J: TRBJ1-1
V: TRBV11-2
CDR3: ASSLDRAGNTEAF

size: many
J: TRBJ1-4
V: TRBV7-8
CDR3: ASRPSGDRATNEKLF

size: many
J: TRBJ1-2
V: TRBV14
CDR3: ASSQDQGYGYT

size: many
J: TRBJ1-5
V: TRBV2
CDR3: ASSVSGYGNQPQH

size: many
J: TRBJ1-4
V: TRBV7-9
CDR3: ASSFTGTGEKLF

size: -
J: TRBJ2-7
V: TRBV6-2/TRBV6-3
CDR3: ASSIPLYGEQY

size: -
J: TRBJ2-5
V: TRBV20-1
CDR3: SARGGRAFQETQY

size: few
J: TRBJ2-7
V: TRBV7-2
CDR3: ASSFGLEYYEQY

size: -
J: TRBJ2-2
V: TRBV6-5
CDR3: ASSYSSGSTGELF

size: -
J: TRBJ2-7
V: TRBV20-1
CDR3: SARPHPGQTLYEQY